These 18 T cell receptor beta chains were sequenced from one sample in a study of T-cell reconstitution after alpha-beta-depleted transplantation in children (dated by TCRdb to the mid-2010s). Receptors were amplified or captured by PCR. These reads were obtained on an Illumina HiSeq 2500. Molecular barcoding was employed in the preparation of TCR libraries, with unique molecular identifiers being used to normalize TCRbeta repertoire quantification. TCRdb's own reprocessing of the public reads used fastp at Q25 and MiXCR and kept productive beta chains. CDR3 protein sequences are deduplicated, and each keeps its most common genes and DNA. For this sample there are about 200,000 distinct CDR3 sequences; 6.3% appear just once. The biggest ten clones account for around 4.3% of the sample. Per the publication, the treatment or condition label means: allogeneic hematopoietic cell transplantation with graft depleted of TCRalphabeta T cells and CD19 B cells.

The sample in question was PBMCs, obtained before TCRalphabeta/CD19-depleted stem cell transplant. These TCRs come from a girl under two years old with combined immunodeficiency, due to receive a stem cell transplant.

The sample holds many counts of this clonotype. The chain joins TRBV29-1 to TRBJ2-1; D uncertain. Germline V CDR1 and CDR2: SQVTM, ANQGSEA. The CDR3 sequence is 15 residues long. V was trimmed by 2 bases and J by 1 base, leaving 12 bases between them. CDR3 loop: CSVEQAEVSYNEQFF. For the CDR3, the DNA is TGCAGCGTTGAACAAGCAGAGGTTTCCTACAATGAGCAGTTCTTC.

This clonotype was counted many times. One base away lies a much larger clone, so this may be a sequencing read error. V usage is TRBV12-3 or TRBV12-4 and J usage is TRBJ2-4, with 7 bases that match TRBD1. The ends lost 8 bases at V and 0 bases at J; junction bases unmatched: 16. CDR3 size: 18 residues. CDR3 DNA sequence: TGTGCCAGCTGCCAGGACAGGCCCAACCTTTTAGCCAAAAACATTCAGTACTTC. It codes for CASCQDRPNLLAKNIQYF.

This clonotype has at least ten counts. The CDR3 sequence: CASSQVRAYEQYF. CDR3 nucleotide sequence: TGCGCCAGCAGCCAAGTTCGGGCCTACGAGCAGTACTTC. The genes are TRBV4-1 and TRBJ2-7; no definite D call. The CDR3 runs to 13 residues. In germline, CDR1 is MGHRA, CDR2 YSYEKL. V shed 1 base and J shed 2 bases, with 6 bases lying between them.

Many counts were recorded for this clonotype. The rearrangement links TRBV6-5 to TRBJ2-1, with TRBD2 identical over 8 bases. This CDR3 has 15 amino acids. After removal of 0 bases from V and 3 bases from J, the junction contained 1 base not matched to a gene. Looked up from germline, CDR1 is MNHEY and CDR2 is SVGAGI. The CDR3, as DNA: TGTGCCAGCAGTTACTCGGGACTAGGCTACAATGAGCAGTTCTTC. It yields the protein CASSYSGLGYNEQFF.

The chain is built from TRBV20-1 and TRBJ2-7, with D perhaps matching TRBD2 (7 bases). The CDR3 has 18 residues. Germline CDR1 reads DFQATT; CDR2 reads SNEGSKA (reference sequence). V was trimmed by 5 bases and J by 1 base, leaving 27 bases between them. Written as DNA, the CDR3 is TGCAGTGCTTGGGGCCGGGCTAGGGGGAGGGCCCAATCCTACGAGCAGTACTTC. Its translation is CSAWGRARGRAQSYEQYF.

This clonotype was recorded a few times. The chain recombines TRBV7-9 with TRBJ1-2; possibly TRBD1 for D (5 bases). Trimming pared 1 base from V and 6 bases from J, leaving 15 bases between. The germline V gene has CDR1 SEHNR and CDR2 FQNEAQ (reference sequence). The CDR3 sequence is 15 residues long. The CDR3 DNA follows: TGTGCCAGCAGCTTAGAGAGGGCAGGGATGAATGGCTACACCTTC. Translated: CASSLERAGMNGYTF.

This clonotype came up many times. V usage is TRBV7-2 and J usage is TRBJ1-1; 9 bases align to TRBD1. J was trimmed by 4 bases and V by 2 bases; bases with no gene match: 5. Germline loops: CDR1 SGHTA, CDR2 FQGNSA. The CDR3 sequence is 15 residues long. In DNA form, the CDR3 reads TGTGCCAGCAGCTTACTACCGGGACAGGGCACTGAAGCTTTCTTT. Translating gives CASSLLPGQGTEAFF.

This chain links TRBV10-3 with TRBJ2-3; D is undetermined. Germline V gene data show CDR1 as ENHRY and CDR2 as SYGVKD. Trimming removed 0 bases from V and 11 bases from J, with 18 bases in between. This CDR3 spans 15 amino acids. Here the CDR3 reads CAISESLSTPGWQYF. The CDR3 DNA reads as TGTGCCATCAGTGAGTCTCTAAGCACTCCGGGTTGGCAGTATTTT.

There are many counts of this clonotype. V usage is TRBV7-2 and J usage is TRBJ2-1; D not resolved. Trimming took off 1 base at V and 4 bases at J, with 11 bases between the two ends. Germline CDR1 SGHTA, CDR2 FQGNSA. The CDR3 runs 15 residues. For the CDR3, the DNA is TGTGCCAGCAGCTTAGTCGCGGCTATATACAATGAGCAGTTCTTC. It translates to CASSLVAAIYNEQFF. The full variable domain, with the rest looked up from reference TRBV7-2 and TRBJ2-1, is GAGVSQSPSNKVTEKGKDVELRCDPISGHTALYWYRQSLGQGLEFLIYFQGNSAPDKSGLPSDRFSAERTGGSVSTLTIQRTQQEDSAVYLCASSLVAAIYNEQFFGPGTRLTVL.

This clonotype occurred many times. This chain uses TRBV7-2 with TRBJ2-2; no firm D call. Germline V gives CDR1 SGHTA, CDR2 FQGNSA. V was clipped by 2 bases and J by 1 base, with 5 bases between them. This CDR3 contains 14 residues. The CDR3, as DNA: TGTGCCAGCAGCTTACGGCTGAACACCGGGGAGCTGTTTTTT. Translating gives CASSLRLNTGELFF.

This clonotype was seen ten or more times. The chain combines TRBV7-9 with TRBJ1-5, with D maybe TRBD1 (5 bases). This CDR3 spans 15 amino acids. Trimming took 3 bases from V and 2 from J, leaving 11 bases between them. The V gene's germline CDR1 is SEHNR and CDR2 FQNEAQ (reference sequence). The CDR3 nucleotides are TGTGCCAGCAGCTTCGGAGGGGTCGGCAATCAGCCCCAGCATTTT. This sequence encodes CASSFGGVGNQPQHF.

This clonotype was recorded at least ten times. V is TRBV28 and J is TRBJ2-3; possible D gene TRBD1, 5 bases. V dropped 5 bases and J dropped 4 bases, with 13 bases sitting between them. Germline CDR1 and CDR2: MDHEN and SYDVKM. This CDR3 has 14 residues. The DNA for the CDR3 is TGTGCCAGCAGTCTAGACAGATTTTCAGATACGCAGTATTTT. It codes for CASSLDRFSDTQYF.

This clonotype was recorded many times. The chain uses TRBV7-9 and TRBJ1-4; D unclear. CDR3 length: 16 amino acids. The germline V and J ends were trimmed by 4 bases and 5 bases, with 17 bases remaining between them. From germline, CDR1 is SEHNR and CDR2 FQNEAQ (reference sequence). The CDR3 spells CASSWAVGKRNEKLFF. The CDR3 nucleotides are TGTGCCAGCAGCTGGGCCGTGGGCAAGAGAAATGAAAAACTGTTTTTT.

This clonotype has at least ten counts. The V gene is TRBV20-1, the J gene TRBJ2-3; the D is unclear. Germline V gene sequence: CDR1 DFQATT, CDR2 SNEGSKA (reference sequence). CDR3 size: 12 residues. V gave up 3 bases and J gave up 2 bases, with 6 bases separating them. This CDR3 reads CSASGYTDTQYF. CDR3 sequence (DNA): TGCAGTGCTAGCGGATACACAGATACGCAGTATTTT.

This clonotype has just a few counts. This sequence joins TRBV7-3 and TRBJ1-1; 9 bases line up with TRBD1. The CDR3 has 15 residues. V shed 5 bases and J 2 bases; nucleotides not matched to a gene: 6. Germline V gene lookup returns CDR1 SGHTA and CDR2 FQGTGA. This CDR3 reads CASSPGQGYNTEAFF. CDR3 bases: TGTGCCAGCAGCCCGGGACAGGGATATAACACTGAAGCTTTCTTT.

This clonotype has ten or more counts. V gene TRBV7-9 combines with J gene TRBJ2-5; D remains unclear. CDR3 size: 12 residues. Trimming pared 3 bases from V and 3 bases from J, leaving 5 bases between. CDR1 is SEHNR and CDR2 is FQNEAQ in the germline V gene (reference sequence). The CDR3 region is CASSLLEETQYF. DNA for the CDR3: TGTGCCAGCAGCTTGTTGGAAGAGACCCAGTACTTC.

This clonotype appeared many times. The rearrangement uses TRBV14 and TRBJ2-7, with a possible D match to TRBD1 (6 bases). Germline V gene sequence: CDR1 SGHDN, CDR2 FVKESK. The germline V and J ends were trimmed by 3 bases and 4 bases, with 19 bases remaining between them. The CDR3 runs to 16 residues. In DNA form, the CDR3 reads TGTGCCAGCAGCCAGCATAGGGGGTCGGTCTTTTACGAGCAGTACTTC. Amino acid sequence: CASSQHRGSVFYEQYF.

This clonotype was picked up many times. This chain uses TRBV7-6 with TRBJ1-1; D ambiguous. From germline, CDR1 is SGHVS and CDR2 FNYEAQ. The CDR3 has 11 amino acids. V was trimmed by 1 base and J by 7 bases, leaving 4 bases between them. The DNA of the CDR3 is TGTGCCAGCAGCTTAGGCCGTGAAGCTTTCTTT. It is translated as CASSLGREAFF. The full variable domain, its missing parts supplied by reference TRBV7-6 and TRBJ1-1, is GAGVSQSPRYKVTKRGQDVALRCDPISGHVSLYWYRQALGQGPEFLTYFNYEAQQDKSGLPNDRFSAERPEGSISTLTIQRTEQRDSAMYRCASSLGREAFFGQGTRLTVV.